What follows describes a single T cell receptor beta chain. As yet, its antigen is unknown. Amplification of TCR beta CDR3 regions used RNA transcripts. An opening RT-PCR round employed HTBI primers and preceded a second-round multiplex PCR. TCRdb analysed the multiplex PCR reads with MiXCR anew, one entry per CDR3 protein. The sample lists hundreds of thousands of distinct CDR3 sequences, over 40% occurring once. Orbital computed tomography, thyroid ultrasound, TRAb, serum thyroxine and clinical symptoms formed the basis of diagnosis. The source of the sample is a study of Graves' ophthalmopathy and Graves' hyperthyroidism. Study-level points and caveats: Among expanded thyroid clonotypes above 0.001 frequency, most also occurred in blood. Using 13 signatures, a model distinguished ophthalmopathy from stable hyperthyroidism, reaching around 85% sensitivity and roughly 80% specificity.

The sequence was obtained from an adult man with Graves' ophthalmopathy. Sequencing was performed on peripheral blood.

For the CDR3, the DNA is TGTGCCATCAGTGAGGAAGCGACGTCCTACACCTTC. This gives the protein CAISEEATSYTF. This chain connects TRBV10-3 to TRBJ1-2; no reliable D call. Looked up from germline, CDR1 is ENHRY and CDR2 is SYGVKD. The CDR3 runs to 12 residues. Between the trimmed V and J ends, which lost 2 bases and 10 bases, there was a span of 11 bases.